This T cell receptor beta chain emerged from a study of blood T cell repertoires in COVID-19. This clone was seen a handful of times. Assay: immunoSEQ multiplex PCR; the TCRdb copy retains only in-frame clones and omits some. Among 200,000 to 250,000 clones listed, about 90% were seen once. Unmatched junction bases numbered 12, after V lost 8 bases and J lost 5 bases. Germline CDR1 reads SGHVS; CDR2 reads FQNEAQ. The CDR3 sequence is 15 residues long. The V gene is TRBV7-8, the J gene TRBJ1-3, with 7 nucleotides matching TRBD1. The sample comprised peripheral blood. The sequence came from a woman aged 25 to 39 who had recovered from COVID-19. CDR3: CASRPGTVWRNTIYF. The CDR3 bases are TGTGCCAGCCGGCCGGGGACAGTGTGGAGAAACACCATATATTTT. The whole variable domain, remainder taken from reference TRBV7-8 and TRBJ1-3, is GAGVSQSPRYKVAKRGQDVALRCDPISGHVSLFWYQQALGQGPEFLTYFQNEAQLDKSGLPSDRFFAERPEGSVSTLKIQRTQQEDSAVYLCASRPGTVWRNTIYFGEGSWLTVV.